These 31 T cell receptor beta chains originate from one sample sequenced in a study of CD8+ T cells in alopecia areata. Reverse transcription of extracted RNA yielded cDNA, which provided the sequencing template. TCRdb's copy holds only in-frame clones and misses some; the assay was immunoSEQ multiplex PCR. The table shows 75,000 to 100,000 clones, with roughly two fifths occurring only once. Sequencing input: CD4+ T cells sorted from blood. Receptors originate from a human donor with alopecia areata.

This chain links TRBV30 with TRBJ1-2; TRBD1 agrees at 10 bases. The CDR3 is 14 amino acids. The trim removed 0 bases at V and 7 bases at J, leaving 5 bases unmatched. CDR1 and CDR2 from the germline V gene are GTSNPN and SVGIG (reference sequence). This CDR3 is CAWSVRGQGTGYTF. The CDR3 DNA is TGTGCCTGGAGTGTACGGGGACAGGGGACTGGCTACACCTTC.

The CDR3 loop is CASSLVSAQNSPLHF. The CDR3 DNA sequence: TGCGCCAGCAGCTTGGTTTCGGCGCAGAATTCACCCCTCCACTTT. This rearrangement joins TRBV5-1 to TRBJ1-6, with no clear D. V was cut by 0 bases and J by 7 bases, with 11 bases left in between. The CDR3 loop spans 15 amino acids. Looked up from germline, CDR1 is SGHRS and CDR2 is YFSETQ.

The V and J genes are TRBV5-1 and TRBJ2-5; 8 nucleotides align to TRBD1. The ends lost 4 bases at V and 4 bases at J; junction bases unmatched: 3. In germline, CDR1 is SGHRS, CDR2 YFSETQ. The CDR3 is made up of 13 amino acids. The CDR3 is CASSIGQGETQYF. The CDR3 nucleotides read TGCGCCAGCAGCATAGGACAGGGAGAGACCCAGTACTTC.

The genes are TRBV29-1 and TRBJ2-3; D is perhaps TRBD1 or TRBD2 (6 bases each). Germline CDR1 reads SQVTM; CDR2 reads ANQGSEA. The ends were cut back, 5 bases at V and 2 bases at J, with 14 bases in the middle. This CDR3 is built from 14 residues. The CDR3 DNA reads TGCAGCGTTAGCGAGGGGGGTCTCACAGATACGCAGTATTTT. Protein sequence: CSVSEGGLTDTQYF.

The chain couples TRBV4-2 to TRBJ2-3, with D maybe TRBD2 (6 bases). Per the germline V gene, CDR1 is LGHNA and CDR2 is YNFKEQ. This CDR3 has 17 residues. The V end lost 3 bases, the J end lost 2 bases, and 18 bases lay between the germline ends. CDR3 DNA: TGTGCCAGCAGCCACAAATTAACTAGCCCGTCCACAGATACGCAGTATTTT. The encoded protein is CASSHKLTSPSTDTQYF.

The chain recombines TRBV27 with TRBJ2-1; 10 bases fit TRBD1. This CDR3 spans 20 amino acids. Germline V gene sequence: CDR1 MNHEY, CDR2 SMNVEV (reference sequence). The J segment lost 2 bases and the V segment lost 2 bases, leaving 15 bases of the junction unmatched. The CDR3 region has the DNA TGTGCCAGCAGTTTAAGGGCCCGGGACAGGGGCCTCTCCCCCTACAATGAGCAGTTCTTC. Its translation: CASSLRARDRGLSPYNEQFF.

This chain connects TRBV6-6 to TRBJ1-5; D possibly corresponds to TRBD1 (6 bases). V was clipped by 3 bases and J by 7 bases, with 10 bases between them. This CDR3 has 13 amino acids. Per the germline V gene, CDR1 is MNHNY and CDR2 is SVGAGI (reference sequence). The CDR3 here is CASSYGGSQPQHF. The CDR3 DNA sequence: TGTGCCAGCAGTTATGGGGGCTCGCAGCCCCAGCATTTT.

J is TRBJ1-1 and V is TRBV2; the D is unclear. Germline CDR1 and CDR2: SNHLY and FYNNEI. The ends were cut back, 8 bases at V and 1 base at J, with 11 bases in the middle. There are 13 residues in the CDR3. DNA of the CDR3: TGTGCCAGCTATCAGACACCGAACACTGAAGCTTTCTTT. This translates into CASYQTPNTEAFF.

This chain connects TRBV5-1 to TRBJ2-5; D is possibly TRBD1 (5 bases). The germline V gene encodes CDR1 SGHRS and CDR2 YFSETQ. The CDR3 consists of 15 residues. V lost 0 bases and J 7 bases, leaving 16 bases between the germline ends. In nucleotides, the CDR3 is TGCGCCAGCAGCTTGGCCGGAACAGGTCGGTCGACCCAGTACTTC. It translates to CASSLAGTGRSTQYF.

In this sample, this clone turned up many times. The chain is built from TRBV28 and TRBJ2-3, with D unclear. The V gene lost 6 bases and the J gene lost 6 bases, with 7 bases spanning the gap. There are 11 residues in the CDR3. Germline V CDR1 and CDR2: MDHEN, SYDVKM. CDR3 region: CASRSDDTQYF. In nucleotides, the CDR3 is TGTGCCAGCAGGAGCGATGATACGCAGTATTTT.

The V call is TRBV2, the J call TRBJ2-3; 7 bases align to TRBD2. Germline V lookup: CDR1 SNHLY, CDR2 FYNNEI. The CDR3 has 17 amino acids. The V segment lost 1 base and the J segment 2 bases; nucleotides outside the gene matches: 9. The CDR3 region is CASSEVSVGGYTDTQYF. In DNA, the CDR3 is TGTGCCAGCAGTGAAGTTTCGGTGGGAGGGTACACAGATACGCAGTATTTT.

A few counts support this clone. The genes are TRBV6-5 and TRBJ2-5; D may be TRBD2 (6 bases). CDR1 and CDR2 (germline): MNHEY, SVGAGI. Trimming took 5 bases from V and 5 from J, leaving 15 bases between them. The CDR3 runs to 14 residues. CDR3 loop: CASSQAHGGETQYF. CDR3 bases: TGTGCCAGCAGTCAGGCTCACGGAGGGGAGACCCAGTACTTC.

The chain is built from TRBV29-1 and TRBJ1-1; D uncertain. The CDR3 is made up of 12 amino acids. Trimming took 0 bases from V and 6 from J, leaving 8 bases between them. Per the germline V gene, CDR1 is SQVTM and CDR2 is ANQGSEA. The CDR3 DNA reads as TGCAGCGTTGAAGAAGTAAGCCCTGAAGCTTTCTTT. Translated: CSVEEVSPEAFF.

The chain employs TRBV6-4 and TRBJ2-3; 11 positions match TRBD1. CDR1 and CDR2 (germline): MRHNA, SNTAGT. V gave up 4 bases and J gave up 4 bases; unmatched junction bases: 1. The CDR3 loop spans 14 amino acids. CDR3 nucleotides: TGTGCCAGCAGTGGGACAGGGGGCGCAGATACGCAGTATTTT. Translation: CASSGTGGADTQYF.

J is TRBJ2-2 and V is TRBV7-3; D is undetermined. V lost 2 bases and J 4 bases, leaving 5 bases between the germline ends. This CDR3 is built from 13 residues. Per germline, CDR1 SGHTA and CDR2 FQGTGA. CDR3 in amino acids: CASSLVTTGELFF. CDR3 sequence (DNA): TGTGCCAGCAGCTTAGTTACCACCGGGGAGCTGTTTTTT.

The J gene is TRBJ2-7, the V gene TRBV5-1, with a weak D call TRBD1 (5 bases). The CDR3 loop spans 14 amino acids. V was clipped by 0 bases and J by 2 bases, with 9 bases between them. CDR1 SGHRS and CDR2 YFSETQ come from the germline V gene. CDR3 sequence (DNA): TGCGCCAGCAGCTTGGAACAGGCTCCCTACGAGCAGTACTTC. This codes for CASSLEQAPYEQYF.

This clone turned up a few times. Here the CDR3 reads CSVLGQGIPEAFF. CDR3 coding DNA: TGCAGCGTTTTGGGACAGGGAATACCTGAAGCTTTCTTT. The chain carries TRBV29-1 and TRBJ1-1; the match to TRBD1 covers 9 bases. V was pared by 5 bases and J by 6 bases, with 7 bases of the junction left unmatched. The CDR3 has 13 residues. Looked up from germline, CDR1 is SQVTM and CDR2 is ANQGSEA.

This chain links TRBV5-4 with TRBJ1-1; D is possibly TRBD1 (6 bases). The germline V gene encodes CDR1 SGHNT and CDR2 YYREEE (reference sequence). Trimming stripped 1 base from V and 4 bases from J, with 17 bases between. The CDR3 contains 16 residues. CDR3 bases: TGTGCCAGCAGCTTGCCCCCGACAGGTGGTGTCACTGAAGCTTTCTTT. Translated: CASSLPPTGGVTEAFF. Full variable domain (missing parts from reference TRBV5-4 and TRBJ1-1): ETGVTQSPTHLIKTRGQQVTLRCSSQSGHNTVSWYQQALGQGPQFIFQYYREEENGRGNFPPRFSGLQFPNYSSELNVNALELDDSALYLCASSLPPTGGVTEAFFGQGTRLTVV.

This clone has a handful of counts. The same CDR3 also results from other DNA sequences found in this sample. V gene TRBV29-1 combines with J gene TRBJ2-3; D is unclear. The CDR3 has 11 residues. The germline V and J ends were trimmed by 6 bases and 0 bases, with 4 bases remaining between them. Looked up from germline, CDR1 is SQVTM and CDR2 is ANQGSEA. The CDR3 region is CSVDSTDTQYF. The DNA of the CDR3 is TGCAGCGTGGACAGCACAGATACGCAGTATTTT.

This chain uses TRBV9 with TRBJ1-2, with D possibly TRBD1 on 5 matching bases. V lost 2 bases and J 8 bases, leaving 13 bases between the germline ends. The CDR3 covers 13 residues. CDR1 is SGDLS and CDR2 is YYNGEE in the germline V gene. The CDR3 bases are TGTGCCAGCAGCGTCGGACTCGGGGGAGGCTACACCTTC. Amino acids: CASSVGLGGGYTF. Together with reference TRBV9 and TRBJ1-2, the CDR3 gives the full variable domain: DSGVTQTPKHLITATGQRVTLRCSPRSGDLSVYWYQQSLDQGLQFLIQYYNGEERAKGNILERFSAQQFPDLHSELNLSSLELGDSALYFCASSVGLGGGYTFGSGTRLTVV.

V usage is TRBV5-1 and J usage is TRBJ2-7, with 8 nucleotides matching TRBD1. Trimming took 3 bases from V and 5 from J; bases not matched to a gene: 10. The CDR3 extends over 15 amino acids. Germline values: CDR1 SGHRS, CDR2 YFSETQ. This CDR3 reads CASSWTGTGGDEQYF. CDR3 sequence (DNA): TGCGCCAGCAGCTGGACCGGGACAGGTGGCGACGAGCAGTACTTC.

This clone appeared once. The J gene is TRBJ2-5, the V gene TRBV25-1; 9 bases match TRBD2. V lost 1 base to trimming and J lost 5 bases; unmatched junction nucleotides: 8. Germline loops: CDR1 MGHDK, CDR2 SYGVNS. The CDR3 has 16 residues. In nucleotides, the CDR3 is TGTGCCAGCAGTGAATTCTTAGCGGGAGTGGCCGAGACCCAGTACTTC. Translated, it gives CASSEFLAGVAETQYF. Full variable domain (missing parts from reference TRBV25-1 and TRBJ2-5): EADIYQTPRYLVIGTGKKITLECSQTMGHDKMYWYQQDPGMELHLIHYSYGVNSTEKGDLSSESTVSRIRTEHFPLTLESARPSHTSQYLCASSEFLAGVAETQYFGPGTRLLVL.

The genes are TRBV5-6 and TRBJ1-2; 7 nucleotides align to TRBD1. CDR3 length: 14 amino acids. The trim removed 3 bases at V and 8 bases at J, leaving 10 bases unmatched. Germline V lookup: CDR1 SGHDT, CDR2 YYEEEE. CDR3 DNA sequence: TGTGCCAGCAGCTCCCGAGGGGGCCTCAGGGGCTACACCTTC. Protein sequence: CASSSRGGLRGYTF.

In this sample, this clone turned up a few times. The CDR3 bases are TGTGCCACCAGCAGAGACATAGCGGGGGGATTCTTCTACAATGAGCAGTTCTTC. This encodes CATSRDIAGGFFYNEQFF. This chain links TRBV15 with TRBJ2-1, with 10 bases lining up with TRBD2. Trimming removed 0 bases from V and 3 bases from J; junction bases left unmatched: 8. Per germline, CDR1 LNHNV and CDR2 YYDKDF (reference sequence). The CDR3 is made up of 18 amino acids.

V gene TRBV14 combines with J gene TRBJ2-5; maybe TRBD1 (6 bases). This CDR3 has 15 amino acids. V was cut by 6 bases and J by 3 bases, with 17 bases left in between. Germline V lookup: CDR1 SGHDN, CDR2 FVKESK. DNA of the CDR3: TGTGCCAGCAGTTTTCTGATTCAGGGGAAAGAGACCCAGTACTTC. Protein product: CASSFLIQGKETQYF.

This clone was counted only a few times. The chain recombines TRBV25-1 with TRBJ2-1, with 9 nucleotides matching TRBD1. J gave up 4 bases and V 8 bases, and 3 bases lay outside the gene matches. In germline, CDR1 is MGHDK, CDR2 SYGVNS. The length of the CDR3 is 13 residues. Written as DNA, the CDR3 is TGTGCCAGCGAGGGACAGGGATACAATGAGCAGTTCTTC. Its protein is CASEGQGYNEQFF.

The chain recombines TRBV28 with TRBJ2-5; D is possibly TRBD2 (6 bases). The CDR3 has 13 amino acids. CDR1 is MDHEN and CDR2 is SYDVKM in the germline V gene. V lost 2 bases and J 4 bases, leaving 8 bases between the germline ends. CDR3 DNA sequence: TGTGCCAGCAGTTTAAAGGGAGGAGAGACCCAGTACTTC. Amino acid sequence: CASSLKGGETQYF.

The chain links TRBV5-1 to TRBJ2-7; D gene unclear. CDR1 is SGHRS and CDR2 is YFSETQ in the germline V gene. This CDR3 comprises 16 residues. V lost 0 bases and J 5 bases, leaving 18 bases between the germline ends. The CDR3 spells CASSLERRLQIDEQYF. The DNA of the CDR3 is TGCGCCAGCAGCTTGGAGAGGCGTCTGCAGATCGACGAGCAGTACTTC.

The chain couples TRBV11-2 to TRBJ2-7; tentative D call: TRBD1 (6 bases). Germline CDR1 and CDR2: SGHAT and FQNNGV. The CDR3 runs 14 residues. The germline V and J ends were trimmed by 5 bases and 2 bases, with 13 bases remaining between them. For the CDR3, the DNA is TGTGCCAGCAGCGGACGGGACAAACCCTACGAGCAGTACTTC. Residues: CASSGRDKPYEQYF.

The sample holds a few counts of this clone. J is TRBJ2-2 and V is TRBV9; 7 nucleotides line up with TRBD1. Unmatched junction bases numbered 7, after V lost 4 bases and J lost 7 bases. Looked up from germline, CDR1 is SGDLS and CDR2 is YYNGEE. There are 14 residues in the CDR3. CDR3 DNA sequence: TGTGCCAGCAGCTTACGACAGGGTGGCGGGGAGCTGTTTTTT. Amino acid sequence: CASSLRQGGGELFF.

The chain links TRBV5-1 to TRBJ1-4, with a possible D match to TRBD1 (6 bases). Germline V CDR1 and CDR2: SGHRS, YFSETQ. The CDR3 loop spans 14 amino acids. Trimming cost V 2 bases and J 6 bases, with 11 bases left between them. CDR3 sequence (DNA): TGCGCCAGCAGCTTTACAGGGTCGGATGAAAAACTGTTTTTT. This gives the protein CASSFTGSDEKLFF.